A single T cell receptor beta chain is shown here with its context. The antigen this receptor binds is unknown. No much larger clonotype is one base removed from it; base qualities were not supplied. This sample stems from a study of healthy donors' naive CD4 and CD8 T cells (dated by TCRdb to the mid-2010s). Some background on the complete study: The donors were selected to cover three age groups of six people each (20-25, 40-50 and 60-70 years), had a mean age of about 44, and were half female. For TCR alpha, a new primer set was designed to cover all functional IMGT alpha gene variants, and all other steps followed the beta-chain workflow. Rearranged TCR alpha and beta chains from naive CD4+ and CD8+ T cells were sequenced in the study to test how TCR variation relates to lineage commitment. The peripheral blood mononuclear cells came from under 20 individuals who were healthy and unrelated. The donors were HLA-typed by sequencing at HLA-A, -B, -C, -DRB1, -DQB1 and -DPB1, using the SBTexcellerator protocol, an ABI3130xl analyzer and SBTengine software.

The research as a whole found: Possible repertoire bias from homeostatic proliferation of naive T cells was not directly addressed. Because alpha and beta chains were sequenced in bulk and could not be paired, the effects of the two chains in combination were not assessed. Naive CD4+ and CD8+ cells reportedly showed biased usage of most V and J gene segments, and this bias was consistent across donors and independent of HLA genotype. About 14% of the variance in CD4/CD8 propensity appeared to be explained jointly by V genes, J genes and CDR3 charge, in a largely additive manner. In both chains, CD4+ lineage was associated with a positively charged CDR3, and CD8+ lineage was associated with a negatively charged CDR3.

TCRdb names 454 GS FLX Titanium as the instrument used. A previously published linear amplification protocol was used to construct TCR libraries from 500 ng of total RNA. Sequencing was performed on the Roche/454 Genome Sequencer with Titanium chemistry. Concerning the study's data processing: From five or six of the healthy donors, 78,498 rearranged TCR alpha transcripts were sequenced. Duplicate transcripts were removed, and unique TCR clonotypes were defined by the CDR3 junction according to IMGT nomenclature. In R 2.13.0, logistic regression modeled CD4 versus CD8 status on V and J genes, adjusting for donor effects, with Bonferroni correction for multiple testing. The public sequencing data were trimmed at Q25 with fastp and processed into clonotypes with MiXCR by TCRdb, which kept only in-frame beta chains. Each entry is one CDR3 protein sequence, shown with its most common DNA and genes. TCRdb, not the authors, supplied the V and J calls. Present in this sample are some 190,000 distinct CDR3 sequences, nearly 75% of which were seen just once. The ten largest clones capture 2% to 2.5% of the sample.

Cells with a CD4+CD8-CD45RO-CD45RA+ profile were isolated by FACS and defined as naive CD4+ T cells, and those with a CD8+CD4-CD45RA+CD27bright profile were defined as naive CD8+ T cells. Antibodies against CD4 (RPA-T4), CD8 (SK1), CD27 (O323), CD45RA (HI100) and CD45RO (UCHL1) were used for sorting. At the junction V is shortened by 5 bases and J by 2 bases, with 16 bases in between. The germline V gene yields MNHEY for CDR1 and SVGAGI for CDR2. Taken from cysteine to phenylalanine, the CDR3 has 15 residues. Of all the DNA, just the CDR3 is kept, 45 bases in frame from base 1. The chain is made from TRBV6-5 and TRBJ2-7; no D segment can be confidently identified. The sequence was collected from a pool of human donors in good health; the sample pools cells from several healthy donors. Sequences were obtained from naive CD4+ and CD8+ T cells sorted from blood, pooled from several donors. The sample's cell subset or site label, in plain terms: FACS-sorted naive CD4+ (CD45RO-CD45RA+) and naive CD8+ (CD45RA+CD27bright) T cells. The CDR3 in this case is CASSPHRAGTYEQYF. The nucleotides are TGTGCCAGCAGTCCCCATAGAGCAGGAACCTACGAGCAGTACTTC.